This T cell receptor (beta chain) comes out of a study of T cells after posttransplantation cyclophosphamide. A marrow graft followed busulfan-fludarabine conditioning, with cyclophosphamide on days +3 and +4. Many counts were recorded for this clone. Data came from immunoSEQ multiplex PCR; TCRdb stores just in-frame clones and leaves some out. The sample has 7,000 to 9,000 clones, none seen only once. Trimming took 5 bases from V and 8 from J, leaving 16 bases between them. The germline gives CDR1 MNHEY, CDR2 SMNVEV (reference sequence). This CDR3 spans 14 amino acids. Material: PBMCs, obtained after allogeneic stem cell transplant with posttransplant cyclophosphamide. This sequence originates from a male patient in his late teens or twenties who received an allogeneic stem cell transplant from an unrelated donor, was CMV-positive, and had acute and chronic GVHD. Some T cells may be graft donor cells. The rearrangement joins TRBV27 to TRBJ2-4; maybe TRBD1 (6 bases). CDR3 bases: TGTGCCAGCAGTCTCATACAGGGATGGGACATTCAGTACTTC. Translating it yields CASSLIQGWDIQYF.